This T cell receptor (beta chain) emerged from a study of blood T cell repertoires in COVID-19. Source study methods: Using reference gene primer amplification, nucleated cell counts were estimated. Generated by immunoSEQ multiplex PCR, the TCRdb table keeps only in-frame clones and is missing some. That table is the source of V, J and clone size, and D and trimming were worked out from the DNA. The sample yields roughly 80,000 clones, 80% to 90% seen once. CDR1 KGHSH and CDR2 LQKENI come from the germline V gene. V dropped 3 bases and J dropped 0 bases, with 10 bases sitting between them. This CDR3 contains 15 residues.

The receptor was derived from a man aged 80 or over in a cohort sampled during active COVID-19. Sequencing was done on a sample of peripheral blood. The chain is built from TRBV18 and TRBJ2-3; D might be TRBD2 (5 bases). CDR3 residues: CASSPERGSTDTQYF. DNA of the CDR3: TGTGCCAGCTCACCGGAACGGGGAAGCACAGATACGCAGTATTTT.